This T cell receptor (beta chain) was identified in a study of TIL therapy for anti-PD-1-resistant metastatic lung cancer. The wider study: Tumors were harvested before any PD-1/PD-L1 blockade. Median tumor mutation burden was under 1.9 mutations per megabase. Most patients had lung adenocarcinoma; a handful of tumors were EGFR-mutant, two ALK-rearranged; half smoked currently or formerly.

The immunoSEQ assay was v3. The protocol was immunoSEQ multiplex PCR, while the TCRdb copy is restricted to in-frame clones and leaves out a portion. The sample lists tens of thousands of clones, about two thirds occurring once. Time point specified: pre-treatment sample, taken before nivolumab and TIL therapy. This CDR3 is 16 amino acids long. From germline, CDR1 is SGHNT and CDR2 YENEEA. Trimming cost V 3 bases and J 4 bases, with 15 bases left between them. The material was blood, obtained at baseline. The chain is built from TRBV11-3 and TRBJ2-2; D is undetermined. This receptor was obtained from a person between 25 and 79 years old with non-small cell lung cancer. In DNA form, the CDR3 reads TGTGCCAGCAGCTTTCTCGGGTCTATTACCACCGGGGAGCTGTTTTTT. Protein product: CASSFLGSITTGELFF.